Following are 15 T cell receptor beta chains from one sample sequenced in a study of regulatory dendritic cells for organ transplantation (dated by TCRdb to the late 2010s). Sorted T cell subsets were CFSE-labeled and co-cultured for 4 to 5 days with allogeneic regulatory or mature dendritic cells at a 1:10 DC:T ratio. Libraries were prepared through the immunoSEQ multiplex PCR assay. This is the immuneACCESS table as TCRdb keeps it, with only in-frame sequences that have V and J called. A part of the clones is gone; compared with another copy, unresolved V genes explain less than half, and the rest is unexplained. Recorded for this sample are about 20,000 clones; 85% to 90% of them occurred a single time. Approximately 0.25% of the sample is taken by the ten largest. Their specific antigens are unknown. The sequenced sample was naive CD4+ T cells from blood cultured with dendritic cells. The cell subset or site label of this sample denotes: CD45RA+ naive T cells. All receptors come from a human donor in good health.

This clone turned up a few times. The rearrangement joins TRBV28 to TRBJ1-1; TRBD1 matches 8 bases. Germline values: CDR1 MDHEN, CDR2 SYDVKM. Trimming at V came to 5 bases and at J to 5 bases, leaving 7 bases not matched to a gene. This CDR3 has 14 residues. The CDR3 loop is CASSPMTGETEAFF. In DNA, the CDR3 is TGTGCCAGCAGTCCCATGACAGGGGAAACTGAAGCTTTCTTT.

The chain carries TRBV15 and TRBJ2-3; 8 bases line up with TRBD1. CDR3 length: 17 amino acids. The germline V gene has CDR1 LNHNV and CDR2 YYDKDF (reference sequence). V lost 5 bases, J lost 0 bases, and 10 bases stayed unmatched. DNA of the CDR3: TGTGCCACCAGCCGGGGACAGGTCCTTGCTAGCACAGATACGCAGTATTTT. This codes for CATSRGQVLASTDTQYF.

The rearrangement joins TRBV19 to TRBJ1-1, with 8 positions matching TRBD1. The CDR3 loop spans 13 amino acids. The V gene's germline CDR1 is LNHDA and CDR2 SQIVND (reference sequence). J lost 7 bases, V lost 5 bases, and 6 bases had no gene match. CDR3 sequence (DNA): TGTGCCAGTAGTTACCCGGACAGGGTTGAAGCTTTCTTT. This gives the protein CASSYPDRVEAFF.

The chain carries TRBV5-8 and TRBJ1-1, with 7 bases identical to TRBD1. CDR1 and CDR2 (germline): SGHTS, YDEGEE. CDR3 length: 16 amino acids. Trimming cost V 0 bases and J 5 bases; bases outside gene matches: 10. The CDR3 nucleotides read TGTGCCAGCAGCTTGGGCCTGAGGGGGCCGAGTACTGAAGCTTTCTTT. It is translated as CASSLGLRGPSTEAFF.

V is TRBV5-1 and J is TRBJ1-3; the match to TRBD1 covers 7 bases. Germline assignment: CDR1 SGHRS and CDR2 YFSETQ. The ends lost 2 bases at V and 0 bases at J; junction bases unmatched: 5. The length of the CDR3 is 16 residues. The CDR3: CASSLQGLRSGNTIYF. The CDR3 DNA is TGCGCCAGCAGCTTACAGGGGCTCCGCTCTGGAAACACCATATATTTT.

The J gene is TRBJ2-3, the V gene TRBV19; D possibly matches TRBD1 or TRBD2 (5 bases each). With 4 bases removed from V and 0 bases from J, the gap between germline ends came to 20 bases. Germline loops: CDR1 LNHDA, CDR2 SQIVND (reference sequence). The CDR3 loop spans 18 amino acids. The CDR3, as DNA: TGTGCCAGTAGTACGAATATTGGGACGGTTACTAGCACAGATACGCAGTATTTT. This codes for CASSTNIGTVTSTDTQYF.

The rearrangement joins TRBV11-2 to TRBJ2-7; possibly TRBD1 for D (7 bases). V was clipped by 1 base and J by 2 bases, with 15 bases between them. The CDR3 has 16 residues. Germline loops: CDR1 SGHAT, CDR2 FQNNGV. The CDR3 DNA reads TGTGCCAGCAGCTTAGGGTCGGGGGACAGAGCCTACGAGCAGTACTTC. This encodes CASSLGSGDRAYEQYF.

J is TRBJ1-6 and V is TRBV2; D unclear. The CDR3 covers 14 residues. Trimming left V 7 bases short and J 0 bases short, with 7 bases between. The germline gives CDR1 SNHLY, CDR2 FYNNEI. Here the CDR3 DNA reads TGTGCCAGCAAGATAAGCTCCTATAATTCACCCCTCCACTTT. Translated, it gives CASKISSYNSPLHF.

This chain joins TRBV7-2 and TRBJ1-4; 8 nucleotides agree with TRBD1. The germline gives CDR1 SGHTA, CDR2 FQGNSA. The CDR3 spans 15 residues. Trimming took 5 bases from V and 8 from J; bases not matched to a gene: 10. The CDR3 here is CASSPGQGRGEKLFF. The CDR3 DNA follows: TGTGCCAGCAGCCCCGGACAGGGAAGAGGAGAAAAACTGTTTTTT.

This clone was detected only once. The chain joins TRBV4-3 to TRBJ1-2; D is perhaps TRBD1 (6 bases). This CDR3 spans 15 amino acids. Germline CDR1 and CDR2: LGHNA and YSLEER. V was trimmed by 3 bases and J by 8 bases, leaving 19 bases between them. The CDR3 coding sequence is TGCGCCAGCAGCCAGGTACCCGACAGGTGGGAGGGCTACACCTTC. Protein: CASSQVPDRWEGYTF.

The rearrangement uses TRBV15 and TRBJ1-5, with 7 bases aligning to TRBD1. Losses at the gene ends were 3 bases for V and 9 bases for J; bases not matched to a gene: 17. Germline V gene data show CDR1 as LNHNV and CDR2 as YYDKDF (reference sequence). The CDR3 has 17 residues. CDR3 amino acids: CATSRGGFRQGERPQHF. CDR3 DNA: TGTGCCACCAGCAGGGGGGGTTTCCGGCAGGGGGAACGGCCCCAGCATTTT.

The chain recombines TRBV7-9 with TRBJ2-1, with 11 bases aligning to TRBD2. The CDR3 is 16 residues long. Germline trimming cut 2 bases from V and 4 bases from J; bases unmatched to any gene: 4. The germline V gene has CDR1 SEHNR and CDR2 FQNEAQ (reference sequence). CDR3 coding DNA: TGTGCCAGCAGCTTATTTTTAGCGGGGGGGTACAATGAGCAGTTCTTC. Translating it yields CASSLFLAGGYNEQFF.

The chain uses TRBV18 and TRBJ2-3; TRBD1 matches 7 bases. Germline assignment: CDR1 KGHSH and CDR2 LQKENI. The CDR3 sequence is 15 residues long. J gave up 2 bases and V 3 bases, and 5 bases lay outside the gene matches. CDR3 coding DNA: TGTGCCAGCTCACCTAGGGACAGCTTCACAGATACGCAGTATTTT. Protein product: CASSPRDSFTDTQYF.

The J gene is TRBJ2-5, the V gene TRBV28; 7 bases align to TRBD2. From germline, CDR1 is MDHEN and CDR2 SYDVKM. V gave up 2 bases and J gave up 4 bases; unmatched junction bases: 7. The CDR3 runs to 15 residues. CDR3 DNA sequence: TGTGCCAGCAGTTTACCGGGGGGTGGGCGAGAGACCCAGTACTTC. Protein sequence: CASSLPGGGRETQYF.

CDR3 region: CASSQIVFQGSYTF. CDR3 in DNA: TGCGCCAGCAGCCAAATAGTTTTTCAGGGGTCCTACACCTTC. The chain employs TRBV4-1 and TRBJ1-2; weak D call: TRBD1 (6 bases). Trimming stripped 2 bases from V and 10 bases from J, with 17 bases between. Germline loops: CDR1 MGHRA, CDR2 YSYEKL. The CDR3 is made up of 14 amino acids.